Listed here is a single T cell receptor beta chain. What it binds is unknown. This specimen comes from a study of PD-1 blockade in classical Hodgkin lymphoma. Study background: Patients got intravenous nivolumab 3 mg/kg every 2 weeks.

Overall study findings and caveats: Healthy donors were reported to have higher baseline TCR diversity than newly diagnosed patients. Patients starting nivolumab less than 1 year after ASCT had lower diversity and were excluded from later analyses.

The data were produced by immunoSEQ multiplex PCR, yet TCRdb's version contains in-frame clones alone and is incomplete. Here the sample spans about 58,000 clones, around nine tenths being singletons. The V and J ends lost 2 bases and 0 bases respectively, with 11 bases between them. The CDR3 is made up of 16 amino acids. CDR1 is MRHNA, CDR2 SNTAGT, per germline. There was relapse after autologous stem cell transplantation in every patient, and there was variation in brentuximab vedotin exposure. The chain has TRBV6-4 and TRBJ1-5; the D gene is possibly TRBD1 (5 bases). The clonotype comes from a human donor with classical Hodgkin lymphoma. The specimen was peripheral blood mononuclear cells (PBMCs), collected before the second cycle of nivolumab. CDR3 in amino acids: CASSDPDRDSNQPQHF. CDR3 nucleotides: TGTGCCAGCAGTGACCCAGACAGAGATAGCAATCAGCCCCAGCATTTT.